These 9 T cell receptor beta chains were all obtained from the same sample, sequenced in a study of T cells in localized non-small cell lung cancer. Clones were sequenced by immunoSEQ multiplex PCR, and TCRdb holds only the in-frame ones, with some missing. The sample records over 30,000 clones, about nine tenths being singletons. The sample here was peripheral blood, taken before any cancer treatment. Receptors were obtained from a man aged 35 to 69 with stage I lung adenocarcinoma.

The rearrangement uses TRBV18 and TRBJ2-7, with D tentatively TRBD1 (6 bases). The CDR3 is 13 residues long. The germline gives CDR1 KGHSH, CDR2 LQKENI. Trimming took off 3 bases at V and 4 bases at J, with 10 bases between the two ends. CDR3 sequence reads: CASSPGTSYEQYF. In DNA, the CDR3 is TGTGCCAGCTCACCCGGGACATCATACGAGCAGTACTTC.

The CDR3 bases are TGTGCCAGCATAAGTGGGACAGGGGGCAGAACTGAAGCTTTCTTT. Its protein is CASISGTGGRTEAFF. This chain links TRBV6-5 with TRBJ1-1; 12 nucleotides align to TRBD1. CDR3 size: 15 residues. V dropped 7 bases and J dropped 5; count of bases not matched to a gene: 8. Germline CDR1 reads MNHEY; CDR2 reads SVGAGI.

This clone was picked up a small number of times. This chain uses TRBV2 with TRBJ2-7, with D hard to call. The CDR3 consists of 15 residues. Germline CDR1 and CDR2: SNHLY and FYNNEI. V lost 1 base, J lost 4 bases, and 14 bases lay in between. CDR3 protein: CASSEGRWIRYEQYF. CDR3 coding DNA: TGTGCCAGCAGTGAAGGCCGCTGGATAAGGTACGAGCAGTACTTC. The complete variable domain, with remaining parts taken from reference TRBV2 and TRBJ2-7, reads EPEVTQTPSHQVTQMGQEVILRCVPISNHLYFYWYRQILGQKVEFLVSFYNNEISEKSEIFDDQFSVERPDGSNFTLKIRSTKLEDSAMYFCASSEGRWIRYEQYFGPGTRLTVT.

V gene TRBV19 combines with J gene TRBJ1-1, with a tentative D call TRBD1 (5 bases). V was cut by 1 base and J by 3 bases, with 6 bases left in between. Germline CDR1 LNHDA, CDR2 SQIVND (reference sequence). The CDR3 extends over 13 amino acids. In nucleotides, the CDR3 is TGTGCCAGTAGTATAGTGGGGGACACTGAAGCTTTCTTT. Its protein is CASSIVGDTEAFF.

A single count supports this clone. The rearrangement uses TRBV4-1 and TRBJ1-4; D may be TRBD1 (6 bases). CDR1 and CDR2 from the germline V gene are MGHRA and YSYEKL. V was pared by 5 bases and J by 8 bases, with 27 bases between. The CDR3 consists of 18 residues. The CDR3, as DNA: TGCGCCAGCAGCAATAGGGAACAGGGTAATTCCTTCCCAGAAAAACTGTTTTTT. Translated, it gives CASSNREQGNSFPEKLFF.

The V and J genes are TRBV19 and TRBJ1-1; D call uncertain. V gave up 5 bases and J gave up 5 bases, with 21 bases separating them. Germline-derived CDR1 and CDR2 are LNHDA and SQIVND (reference sequence). The CDR3 totals 16 residues. In DNA, the CDR3 is TGTGCCAGTAGTGTCCCAGGCGGTCAATTCGGGACTGAAGCTTTCTTT. Translating gives CASSVPGGQFGTEAFF.

This rearrangement joins TRBV5-1 to TRBJ2-7, with D perhaps TRBD2 (6 bases). V was clipped by 0 bases and J by 6 bases, with 19 bases between them. CDR1 SGHRS and CDR2 YFSETQ come from the germline V gene. The CDR3 consists of 16 residues. The CDR3 DNA reads TGCGCCAGCAGCTTGGCGGGCGGGACCCTCCCCACCGAGCAGTACTTC. Protein product: CASSLAGGTLPTEQYF.

V usage is TRBV30 and J usage is TRBJ2-3; D not resolved. V dropped 2 bases and J dropped 2 bases, with 2 bases sitting between them. The CDR3 length is 11 residues. Germline CDR1 GTSNPN, CDR2 SVGIG (reference sequence). CDR3 sequence (DNA): TGTGCCTGGAGTACCACAGATACGCAGTATTTT. This translates into CAWSTTDTQYF.

The chain joins TRBV9 to TRBJ2-5; D is undetermined. The CDR3 is made up of 13 amino acids. V shed 0 bases and J shed 4 bases, with 7 bases lying between them. Germline V gene lookup returns CDR1 SGDLS and CDR2 YYNGEE. The CDR3 bases are TGTGCCAGCAGCGTAGGGGGTCGAGAGACCCAGTACTTC. Translating it yields CASSVGGRETQYF.